This section outlines one T cell receptor (beta chain) sequence together with its context. Its antigen target is currently unknown. It has no much larger one-base neighbor in the sample; base qualities were not kept. This sample is drawn from a study of cytomegalovirus exposure and HLA in healthy donors (dated by TCRdb to 2016 to 2017). About the study as a whole: An earlier analysis of some 600 of the donors reported 276 Gb of sequence data and 100 million to 120 million unique TCR beta sequences obtained from approximately 180 million T cells. An early release that covered 500 to 800 HLA-typed donors contained about 300 gigabases of sequencing data and 65 million to 100 million unique TCR sequences. Among the approximately 400 genotyped donors, 75% to 90% belonged to the genetic ancestry cluster associated with self-reported Caucasian donors. The study was designed to test whether signatures of past pathogen exposure could be identified by cataloging public T cell receptors. The T cell repertoires of under 750 subjects were profiled by immunosequencing and related to cytomegalovirus serostatus. Besides the first cohort of about 730 subjects, a separate validation cohort made up of roughly 120 different subjects was used. High-throughput TCR immunosequencing, statistical association of individual TCRs with disease status, and machine learning were combined to predict cytomegalovirus infection status. A later analysis re-examined previously published TCR beta repertoires from 610 or so donors and added high-resolution HLA genotyping to investigate patterns of TCR occurrence. The later analysis used no new phenotypic data to find candidate immune exposures, relying instead on TCR beta sequences and their occurrence across donors. An earlier analysis of around 580 of the donors used high-throughput TCR beta sequencing to judge whether each TCR beta V gene segment behaved as functional or pseudogenic. Donor age, sex, ethnicity and CMV serostatus were collected together with the repertoire data. Genome-wide SNP genotypes for about 55% of the roughly 670 donors were used in a later genetic analysis, which treated that subset as a discovery cohort. All discovery cohort repertoires had been generated using a single sequencing platform. HLA typing covered class I and class II loci at four-digit resolution. The number of donors typed differed by locus, with roughly 620-630 for A, B, C, DRB1 and DQB1, roughly 520 for DQA1, approximately 570 for DPA1, and about 450 for DPB1. About five DR-DQ haplotypes were treated as single units for association and clustering because of strong linkage in the cohort. Among some 410 genotyped donors of the cohort, an average of roughly 240,000 unique TCR beta nucleotide sequences were sequenced per donor, roughly 18% of them non-productive. What the research found in general, with its limitations: Specific HLA alleles were associated with 16,951 TCR beta sequences at a false discovery rate of 0.05 in a later analysis. In vitro tests confirmed that three of the cytomegalovirus-associated TCR beta chains recognize cytomegalovirus antigens. Linkage disequilibrium might explain the correlated functional status among segregating V segments, but an unknown experimental factor could not be excluded. A further reported finding was that TCR beta sequences accurately predicted the HLA-A and HLA-B alleles for most subjects in the first cohort. A later genetic analysis reported fewer N-insertions in productive TCRs among donors in an Asian-associated ancestry cluster than the roughly 670-donor mean. In a later analysis, the rate of TCR association differed among HLA loci, with DRB1 alleles having the most associated TCRs and HLA-C alleles having the fewest. In the study, approximately 160 TCR beta chains were listed as associated with cytomegalovirus. Cytomegalovirus status was reported to be diagnosed by the classifier with high specificity and sensitivity in both the original and validation cohorts. Roughly uniform sequencing depth across donors was assumed in presence/absence analyses, although this assumption may not hold. V-gene and J-gene trimming of TCR beta chains was associated with a missense DCLRE1C variant in a later genetic analysis, and the association was replicated in an independent cohort. A cluster of highly shared sequence variants was judged likely to represent a technical artifact of the sequencing pipeline. When HLA alleles, especially DR and DQ, strongly co-occurred, attributing TCR associations to individual alleles was difficult. A later analysis found that HLA-associated TCR beta chains were more clonally expanded and had lower generation probabilities than equally common non-associated chains. Some IMGT-functional V segments, including TRBV6-2 and TRBV6-3, could not be told apart with the 87-base-pair reads, so those segments were excluded. Broadly in line with IMGT annotations, most TCR beta V segments showed up in productive rearrangements about 87% or about 30% of the time in an earlier analysis of several hundred of the donors. Immune exposure information for the cohort was limited to CMV serostatus. According to a later analysis, parvovirus B19, influenza, CMV and Epstein-Barr virus appeared linked to several top co-occurrence clusters. Most TCR sequences were observed very rarely across donors, whereas some public TCRs were present in many individuals. Because HLA typing was missing for some donors at each locus, association tests included only the typed subset. This cohort had only TCR beta chains sequenced, and the lack of alpha or paired-chain data limited which features could be detected. It was suggested by the authors that the approach could potentially be generalized to other disease states and immunological phenotypes. Because counts were too low, some 16 rarely observed V segments, including chromosome 9 orphons, were excluded from the earlier analysis of 587 of the donors. According to a later analysis, most CMV-associated TCR beta chains appeared to be HLA-restricted, and the HLA associations seemed to be driven largely by CMV exposure.

The library relied on the immunoSEQ multiplex PCR assay. For the multiplex PCR, a mixture combining 60 forward primers for TCR Vbeta segments and 13 reverse primers for TCR Jbeta segments was used. A multiplex PCR assay on genomic DNA amplified the CDR3 region of rearranged TCR beta genes. Amplified TCR beta libraries were sequenced as 87-base-pair reads on the Illumina HiSeq System. The source study handled its data this way. A later analysis counted about 82 million unique TCR beta chains across the 700 or so repertoires, and roughly 10 million of these chains were shared by at least two donors. Raw reads were error-corrected and collapsed into unique sequences with a nearest-neighbor algorithm that merged closely related sequences to remove PCR and sequencing errors. Alignment of CDR3 sequences to IMGT reference sequences was used to assign V, D and J gene segments. For a sequence to be retained, at least a six-nucleotide match to both a V gene segment and a J gene segment was required. Rearrangements were called productive when the CDR3 lacked stop codons and stayed in frame with V and J; all others were non-productive. Following IMGT convention, CDR3 was defined as the stretch from the second conserved V-encoded cysteine to the conserved J-encoded phenylalanine. The earlier analysis of 500 to 650 of the donors excluded any sequence lacking an unambiguous match to a single V gene segment. In an earlier analysis of about 590 of the donors, a V segment was called functional when productive rearrangements were above 56.7%, and segregating when the standard deviation between donors exceeded 5%. A statistical classification framework was developed to diagnose cytomegalovirus status using the catalog of TCR beta chain sequences. In a later analysis, TCR nucleotide sequences were compared against IMGT/GENE-DB human TR gene sequences so that V and J genes could be assigned. The TCRdist pipeline was used in a later analysis to assign CDR3 sequences and most-parsimonious VDJ recombination scenarios. In a later analysis, each TCR beta chain was defined by its CDR3 amino acid sequence together with its V-gene family, and reads without a unique V-gene family were excluded. To address suspected cross-contamination and a sequencing artifact, a later analysis removed several hundred highly shared, low-generation-probability nucleotide sequences. In a later analysis, a clonal expansion index was calculated for each public chain from normalized within-repertoire ranks of inferred template counts. In a later analysis, generation probabilities were computed using a VDJ recombination model fitted to out-of-frame rearrangements, and the results were checked against IGoR. In a later analysis, TCR-TCR, TCR-HLA and TCR-CMV co-occurrence was scored with hypergeometric tests, and a repertoire-size bias correction was applied to TCR pairs. To estimate false discovery rates, a later analysis permuted the HLA or CMV assignments 20 times. In a later analysis, co-occurring TCRs were grouped using DBSCAN, and TCRdist sequence similarity was added for clustering within HLA-allele-positive subsets. Repertoires with fewer than 30,000 or more than 120,000 public chains were left out of co-occurrence clustering, as were four to six repertoires with anomalous nucleotide sharing. The source is immuneACCESS, and TCRdb retained only in-frame sequences with V and J called. Part of the clones is not carried over; for the studies checked, unresolved V genes explain less than half of this, and the remainder is unexplained. The DNA gave D and trimming, while V, J and clone size come from that table. Counted in this sample were roughly 150,000 clones; roughly 80% of them appeared once. Nearly 8.5% of the sample belongs to the ten largest clones.

Clipping removes 6 bases from V and 8 bases from J, with 8 as the unmatched junction base count. From the cysteine up to the phenylalanine, the CDR3 has a length of 14 residues. Only CDR3 DNA is held: 42 bases, read in frame from base 1. Looking up the germline V gene yields CDR1 MNHNS and CDR2 SASEGT. The cohort consisted of 650 to 850 healthy bone marrow donors. At the time of sampling, all cohort members were nominally healthy, though unrecorded immune exposures were likely present. The donor tested CMV seropositive and was one of the 289 seropositive cohort members. Every donor gave a peripheral blood sample, and the peripheral blood mononuclear cells from that sample were used for TCR beta sequencing. Genomic DNA extraction from the blood cell samples was performed with the Qiagen DNeasy Blood Extraction Kit.

Recombination connected TRBV6-1 to TRBJ1-4; 8 junctional bases match TRBD1. Specimen: PBMCs. The receptor comes from a male donor in good health and CMV-seropositive. The nucleotide sequence is TGTGCCAGCAGCCCGACAGGGGAGGTGGAAAAACTGTTTTTT. This codes for CASSPTGEVEKLFF.